This T cell receptor beta chain is drawn from a study of blood T cells in healthy people across ages. A sample-barcoded 5' primer and a J-beta primer mix were used in a second PCR of roughly 6 to 11 cycles. TCRdb re-called the 5' RACE reads with MiXCR, one entry per CDR3 protein. Here the sample spans some 1,800,000 distinct CDR3 sequences, about two fifths being singletons. J gave up 8 bases and V 2 bases, and 6 bases lay outside the gene matches. The CDR3 consists of 14 residues. The germline CDR1 and CDR2 sequences are SGHVS and FNYEAQ. The authors drew ten milliliters of peripheral blood from each donor.

The receptor comes from a human donor in good health. The sample was blood. The rearrangement uses TRBV7-6 and TRBJ2-1, with TRBD1 identical over 7 bases. CDR3 loop: CASSLFNRGDEQFF. CDR3 in DNA: TGTGCCAGCAGCTTATTTAACAGGGGTGATGAGCAGTTCTTC.